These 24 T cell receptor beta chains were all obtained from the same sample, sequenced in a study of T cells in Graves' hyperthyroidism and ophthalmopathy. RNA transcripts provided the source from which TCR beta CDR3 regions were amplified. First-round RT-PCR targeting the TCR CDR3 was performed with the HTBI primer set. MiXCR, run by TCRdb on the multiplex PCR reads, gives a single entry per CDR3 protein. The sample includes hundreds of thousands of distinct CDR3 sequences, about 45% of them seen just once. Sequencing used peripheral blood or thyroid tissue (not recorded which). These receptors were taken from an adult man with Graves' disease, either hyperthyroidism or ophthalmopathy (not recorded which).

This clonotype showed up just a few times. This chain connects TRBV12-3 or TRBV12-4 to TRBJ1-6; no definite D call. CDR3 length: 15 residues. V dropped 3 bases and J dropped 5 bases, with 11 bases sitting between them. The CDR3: CASSLEGFHNSPLHF. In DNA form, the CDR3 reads TGTGCCAGCAGTTTGGAGGGTTTCCATAATTCACCCCTCCACTTT.

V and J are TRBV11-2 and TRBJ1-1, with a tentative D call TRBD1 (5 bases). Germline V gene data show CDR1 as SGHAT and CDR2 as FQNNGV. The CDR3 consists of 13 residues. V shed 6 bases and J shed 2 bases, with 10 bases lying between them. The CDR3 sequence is CASSRRGNTEAFF. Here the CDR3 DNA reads TGTGCCAGCAGTCGGAGGGGCAACACTGAAGCTTTCTTT.

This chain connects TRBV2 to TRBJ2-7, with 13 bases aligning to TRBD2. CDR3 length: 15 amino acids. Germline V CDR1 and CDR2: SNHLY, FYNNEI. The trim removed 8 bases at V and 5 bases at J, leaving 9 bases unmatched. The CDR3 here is CASVKGLAGANEQYF. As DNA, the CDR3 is TGTGCCAGCGTAAAAGGACTAGCGGGAGCCAACGAGCAGTACTTC.

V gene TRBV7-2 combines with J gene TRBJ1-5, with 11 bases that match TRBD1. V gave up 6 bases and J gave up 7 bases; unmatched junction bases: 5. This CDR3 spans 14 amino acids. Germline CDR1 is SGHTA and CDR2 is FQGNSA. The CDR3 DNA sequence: TGTGCCAGCAGTTTAAGGACAGGGGGCCAGCCCCAGCATTTT. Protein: CASSLRTGGQPQHF.

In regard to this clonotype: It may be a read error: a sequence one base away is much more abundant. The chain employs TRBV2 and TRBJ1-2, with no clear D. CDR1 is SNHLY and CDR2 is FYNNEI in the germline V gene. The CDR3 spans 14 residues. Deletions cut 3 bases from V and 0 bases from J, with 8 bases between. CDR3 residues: CASSDGRANYGYTF. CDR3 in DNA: TGTGCCAGCAGTGATGGGAGGGCTAACTATGGCTACACCTTC.

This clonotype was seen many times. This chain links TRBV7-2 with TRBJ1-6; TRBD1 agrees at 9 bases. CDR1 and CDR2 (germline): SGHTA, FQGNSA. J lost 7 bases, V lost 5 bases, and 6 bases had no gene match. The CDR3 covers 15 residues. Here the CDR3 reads CASSPGQGLNSPLHF. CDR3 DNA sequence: TGTGCCAGCAGCCCGGGACAGGGACTCAATTCACCCCTCCACTTT.

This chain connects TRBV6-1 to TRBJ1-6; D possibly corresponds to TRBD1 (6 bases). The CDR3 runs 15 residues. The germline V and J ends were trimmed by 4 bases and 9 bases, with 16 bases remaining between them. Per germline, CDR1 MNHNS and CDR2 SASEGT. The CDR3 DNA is TGTGCCAGCAGTGTATACCCTGGACAGCTTTCACCCCTCCACTTT. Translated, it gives CASSVYPGQLSPLHF.

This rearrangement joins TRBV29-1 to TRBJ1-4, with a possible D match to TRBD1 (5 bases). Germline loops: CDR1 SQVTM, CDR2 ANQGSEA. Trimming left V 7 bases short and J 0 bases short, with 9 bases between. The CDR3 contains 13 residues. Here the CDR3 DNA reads TGCAGCGGACTGGGGGCAACTAATGAAAAACTGTTTTTT. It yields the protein CSGLGATNEKLFF.

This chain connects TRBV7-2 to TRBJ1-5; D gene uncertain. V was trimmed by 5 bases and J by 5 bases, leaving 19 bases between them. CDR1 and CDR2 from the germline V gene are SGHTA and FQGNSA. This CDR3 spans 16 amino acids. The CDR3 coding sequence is TGTGCCAGCAGCAGTGACGGAGTAATGGAGGATCAGCCCCAGCATTTT. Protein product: CASSSDGVMEDQPQHF.

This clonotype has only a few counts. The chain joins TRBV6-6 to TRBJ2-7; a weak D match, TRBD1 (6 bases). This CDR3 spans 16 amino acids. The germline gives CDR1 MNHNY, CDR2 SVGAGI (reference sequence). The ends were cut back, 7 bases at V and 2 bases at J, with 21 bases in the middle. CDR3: CASTYRVRGPTYEQYF. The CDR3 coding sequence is TGTGCCAGCACCTACCGAGTCAGGGGCCCCACCTACGAGCAGTACTTC.

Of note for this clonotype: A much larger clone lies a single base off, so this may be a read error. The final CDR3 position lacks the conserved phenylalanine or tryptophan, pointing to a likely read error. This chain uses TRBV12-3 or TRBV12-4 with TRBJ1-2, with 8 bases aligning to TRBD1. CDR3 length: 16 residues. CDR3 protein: CAISEPGQGERASYTL. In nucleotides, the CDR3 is TGTGCCATCAGTGAACCAGGACAGGGAGAAAGAGCAAGCTACACCCTC.

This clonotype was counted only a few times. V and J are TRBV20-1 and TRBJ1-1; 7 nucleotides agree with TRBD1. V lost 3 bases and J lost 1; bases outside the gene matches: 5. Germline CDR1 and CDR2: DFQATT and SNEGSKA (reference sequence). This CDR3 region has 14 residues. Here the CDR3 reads CSASGDSSNTEAFF. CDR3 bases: TGCAGTGCTAGTGGGGACAGTTCGAACACTGAAGCTTTCTTT.

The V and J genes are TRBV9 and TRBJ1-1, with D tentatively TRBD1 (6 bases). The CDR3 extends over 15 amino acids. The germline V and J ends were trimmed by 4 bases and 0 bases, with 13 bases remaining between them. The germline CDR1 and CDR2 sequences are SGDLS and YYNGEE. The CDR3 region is CASSLSQGVNTEAFF. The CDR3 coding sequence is TGTGCCAGCAGCCTATCACAGGGTGTGAACACTGAAGCTTTCTTT. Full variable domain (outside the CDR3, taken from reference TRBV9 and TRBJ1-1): DSGVTQTPKHLITATGQRVTLRCSPRSGDLSVYWYQQSLDQGLQFLIQYYNGEERAKGNILERFSAQQFPDLHSELNLSSLELGDSALYFCASSLSQGVNTEAFFGQGTRLTVV.

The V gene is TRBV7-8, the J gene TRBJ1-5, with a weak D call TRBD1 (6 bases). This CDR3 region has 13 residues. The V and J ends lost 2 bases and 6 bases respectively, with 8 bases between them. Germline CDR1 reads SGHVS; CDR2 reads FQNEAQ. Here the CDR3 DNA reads TGTGCCAGCAGCTTATGGGGGGCTCAGCCCCAGCATTTT. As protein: CASSLWGAQPQHF.

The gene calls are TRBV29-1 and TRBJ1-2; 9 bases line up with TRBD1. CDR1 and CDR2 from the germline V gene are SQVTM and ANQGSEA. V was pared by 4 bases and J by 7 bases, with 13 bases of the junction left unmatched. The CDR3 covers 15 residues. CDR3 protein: CSVGRTGGAPGGYTF. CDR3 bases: TGCAGCGTTGGACGTACAGGGGGCGCCCCGGGTGGCTACACCTTC.

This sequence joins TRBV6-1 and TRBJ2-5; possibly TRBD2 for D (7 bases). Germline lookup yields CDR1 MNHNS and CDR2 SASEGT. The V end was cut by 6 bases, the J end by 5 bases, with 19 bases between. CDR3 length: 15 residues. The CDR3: CASSLSVGGPETQYF. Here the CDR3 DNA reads TGTGCCAGCAGCTTAAGCGTGGGGGGGCCGGAGACCCAGTACTTC.

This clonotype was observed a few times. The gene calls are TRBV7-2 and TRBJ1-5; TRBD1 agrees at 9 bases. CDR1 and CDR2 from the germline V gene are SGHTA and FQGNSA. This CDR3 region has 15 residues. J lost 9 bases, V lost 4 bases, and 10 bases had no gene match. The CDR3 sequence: CASSSGTGYPLPQHF. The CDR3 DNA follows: TGTGCCAGCAGCTCCGGGACAGGGTATCCCCTGCCCCAGCATTTT.

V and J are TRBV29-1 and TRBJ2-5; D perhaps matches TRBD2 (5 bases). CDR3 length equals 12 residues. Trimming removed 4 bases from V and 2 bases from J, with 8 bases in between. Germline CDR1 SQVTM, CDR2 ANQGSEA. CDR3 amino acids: CSVAPGQETQYF. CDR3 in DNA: TGCAGCGTTGCCCCGGGACAAGAGACCCAGTACTTC.

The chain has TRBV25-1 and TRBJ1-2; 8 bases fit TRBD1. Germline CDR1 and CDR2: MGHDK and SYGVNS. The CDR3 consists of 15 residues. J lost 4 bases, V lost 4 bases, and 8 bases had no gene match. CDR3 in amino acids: CASSALGQDGYGYTF. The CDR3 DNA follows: TGTGCCAGCAGTGCCCTGGGACAGGATGGCTATGGCTACACCTTC.

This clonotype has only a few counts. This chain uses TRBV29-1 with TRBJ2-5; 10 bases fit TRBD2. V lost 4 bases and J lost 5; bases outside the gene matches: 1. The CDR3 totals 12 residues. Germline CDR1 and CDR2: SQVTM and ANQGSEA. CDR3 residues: CSVGTSGETQYF. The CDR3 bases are TGCAGCGTTGGGACTAGCGGTGAGACCCAGTACTTC. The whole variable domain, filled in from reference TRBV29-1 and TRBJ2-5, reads SAVISQKPSRDICQRGTSLTIQCQVDSQVTMMFWYRQQPGQSLTLIATANQGSEATYESGFVIDKFPISRPNLTFSTLTVSNMSPEDSSIYLCSVGTSGETQYFGPGTRLLVL.

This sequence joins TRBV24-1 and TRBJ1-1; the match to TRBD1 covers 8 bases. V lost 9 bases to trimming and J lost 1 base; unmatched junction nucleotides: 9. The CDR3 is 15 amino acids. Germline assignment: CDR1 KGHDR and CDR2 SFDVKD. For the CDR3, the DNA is TGTGCCACCCCCCTTAGACAGGGGACGAACACTGAAGCTTTCTTT. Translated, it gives CATPLRQGTNTEAFF.

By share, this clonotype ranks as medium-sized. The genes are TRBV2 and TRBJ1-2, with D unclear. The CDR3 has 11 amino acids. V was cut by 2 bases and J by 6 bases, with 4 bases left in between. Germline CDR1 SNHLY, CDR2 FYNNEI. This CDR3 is CASSEFDGYTF. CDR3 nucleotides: TGTGCCAGCAGTGAATTCGATGGCTACACCTTC.

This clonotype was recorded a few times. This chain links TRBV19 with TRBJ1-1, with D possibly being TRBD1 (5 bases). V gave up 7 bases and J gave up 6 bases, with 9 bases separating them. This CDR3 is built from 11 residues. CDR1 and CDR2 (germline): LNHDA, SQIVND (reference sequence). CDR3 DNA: TGTGCCAGTACAGGGATAGCTGAAGCTTTCTTT. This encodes CASTGIAEAFF.

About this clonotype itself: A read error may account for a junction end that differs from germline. The CDR3 protein is CASSPLLSDRGQGYTF. The CDR3 DNA follows: TGCGCCAGCAGCCCCCTACTATCGGACAGGGGCCAGGGCTACACCTTC. The rearrangement uses TRBV7-8 and TRBJ1-2, with 9 positions matching TRBD1. Per the germline V gene, CDR1 is SGHVS and CDR2 is FQNEAQ. The CDR3 length is 16 residues.